What follows are 13 T cell receptor beta chains derived from one specimen sequenced in a study of human T cells and chemical hapten exposure. Time point here: patch test 3, about 24 weeks after DPC sensitization. Regarding treatment: therapeutic diphenylcyclopropenone sensitization with weekly scalp DPC. TCRdb analysed the RACE reads with MiXCR anew, one entry per CDR3 protein. The sample has more than 85,000 distinct CDR3 sequences, around 35% seen once. Specimen: whole blood, collected in connection with sensitization to the hapten diphenylcyclopropenone (DPC). The receptors come from a man in his forties with alopecia areata. Some clones in this sample may be carry-over from other donors' samples.

The chain combines TRBV20-1 with TRBJ2-1; TRBD2 aligns across 7 bases. The trim removed 3 bases at V and 4 bases at J, leaving 12 bases unmatched. There are 16 residues in the CDR3. CDR1 and CDR2 from the germline V gene are DFQATT and SNEGSKA (reference sequence). The CDR3: CSAREGRAEAYNEQFF. For the CDR3, the DNA is TGCAGTGCTAGGGAGGGGAGGGCGGAGGCTTACAATGAGCAGTTCTTC.

The J gene is TRBJ2-6, the V gene TRBV27, with 11 bases lining up with TRBD2. Germline-derived CDR1 and CDR2 are MNHEY and SMNVEV (reference sequence). The CDR3 length is 20 residues. The V and J ends lost 5 bases and 3 bases, in that order; junction bases with no gene match: 15. The CDR3 DNA is TGTGCCAGCAGTCCCACTAGCGGGGGACTCTCTTGGGATGGGGCCAACGTCCTGACTTTC. As protein: CASSPTSGGLSWDGANVLTF. The variable domain in full, with the rest retrieved from reference TRBV27 and TRBJ2-6, is EAQVTQNPRYLITVTGKKLTVTCSQNMNHEYMSWYRQDPGLGLRQIYYSMNVEVTDKGDVPEGYKVSRKEKRNFPLILESPSPNQTSLYFCASSPTSGGLSWDGANVLTFGAGSRLTVL.

The J gene is TRBJ2-5, the V gene TRBV5-4, with TRBD2 matching over 10 bases. CDR3 length: 15 amino acids. Trimming cost V 2 bases and J 3 bases; bases outside gene matches: 4. CDR1 SGHNT and CDR2 YYREEE come from the germline V gene (reference sequence). For the CDR3, the DNA is TGTGCCAGCAGCTTTAGGCTAGCGGGAGAAGAGACCCAGTACTTC. Translated, it gives CASSFRLAGEETQYF.

The CDR3 spells CASSPAGLPDSYEQYF. The DNA for the CDR3 is TGTGCCAGCAGCCCAGCGGGACTACCCGACTCCTACGAGCAGTACTTC. J is TRBJ2-7 and V is TRBV9; 7 nucleotides line up with TRBD2. The CDR3 spans 16 residues. The ends lost 4 bases at V and 0 bases at J; junction bases unmatched: 10. In germline, CDR1 is SGDLS, CDR2 YYNGEE.

This clonotype was counted a few times. This CDR3 reads CASSPGGAVRTDTQYF. The CDR3 bases are TGCGCCAGCAGCCCAGGAGGGGCGGTTCGCACAGATACGCAGTATTTT. The chain carries TRBV4-1 and TRBJ2-3, with TRBD2 as a possible D gene (6 bases). CDR1 MGHRA and CDR2 YSYEKL come from the germline V gene. This CDR3 comprises 16 residues. V lost 4 bases to trimming and J lost 1 base, with 15 bases between them.

This clonotype occurred a few times. The chain combines TRBV7-2 with TRBJ2-5; D possibly matches TRBD1 or TRBD2 (5 bases each). V was cut by 5 bases and J by 4 bases, with 14 bases left in between. CDR3 size: 14 residues. The germline V gene has CDR1 SGHTA and CDR2 FQGNSA. This chain's CDR3 is CASSPQERGETQYF. In DNA, the CDR3 is TGTGCCAGCAGCCCACAGGAGAGGGGAGAGACCCAGTACTTC. Together with reference TRBV7-2 and TRBJ2-5, the CDR3 gives the full variable domain: GAGVSQSPSNKVTEKGKDVELRCDPISGHTALYWYRQSLGQGLEFLIYFQGNSAPDKSGLPSDRFSAERTGGSVSTLTIQRTQQEDSAVYLCASSPQERGETQYFGPGTRLLVL.

CDR3 in DNA: TGTGCCAGCAGCTCACATCGGGGATCCTACAATGAGCAGTTCTTC. It encodes CASSSHRGSYNEQFF. This chain uses TRBV11-2 with TRBJ2-1, with D perhaps TRBD2 (5 bases). Between the trimmed V and J ends, which lost 4 bases and 1 base, there was a span of 11 bases. This CDR3 region has 15 residues. CDR1 is SGHAT and CDR2 is FQNNGV in the germline V gene.

The chain carries TRBV12-3 or TRBV12-4 and TRBJ1-5, with D possibly matching TRBD1 (6 bases). V was clipped by 1 base and J by 0 bases, with 7 bases between them. This CDR3 has 15 residues. The CDR3 nucleotides read TGTGCCAGCAGTTTAGGGGACACTAGCAATCAGCCCCAGCATTTT. The encoded protein is CASSLGDTSNQPQHF.

The chain is built from TRBV29-1 and TRBJ1-2; TRBD1 matches at 7 bases. Germline V gene sequence: CDR1 SQVTM, CDR2 ANQGSEA. There are 15 residues in the CDR3. Losses at the gene ends were 6 bases for V and 0 bases for J; bases not matched to a gene: 10. Written as DNA, the CDR3 is TGCAGCGTCGGCTGGGACAGCGACGCTAACTATGGCTACACCTTC. Protein: CSVGWDSDANYGYTF.

V gene TRBV3-1 combines with J gene TRBJ2-2, with D maybe TRBD1 (5 bases). Trimming took off 1 base at V and 0 bases at J, with 15 bases between the two ends. CDR1 LGHDT and CDR2 YNNKEL come from the germline V gene (reference sequence). The CDR3 totals 18 residues. CDR3 region: CASSQAPVGHTNTGELFF. The DNA for the CDR3 is TGTGCCAGCAGCCAAGCCCCCGTTGGACACACGAACACCGGGGAGCTGTTTTTT.

The genes are TRBV6-2 or TRBV6-3 and TRBJ1-1; D unclear. Per germline, CDR1 MNHEY and CDR2 SVGEGT. V was clipped by 4 bases and J by 1 base, with 13 bases between them. The CDR3 runs to 15 residues. CDR3 region: CASSFHSKGNTEAFF. Here the CDR3 DNA reads TGTGCCAGCAGTTTCCACTCGAAGGGGAACACTGAAGCTTTCTTT.

V is TRBV27 and J is TRBJ1-1; 8 bases line up with TRBD1. Germline CDR1 is MNHEY and CDR2 is SMNVEV (reference sequence). Unmatched junction bases numbered 5, after V lost 3 bases and J lost 2 bases. CDR3 size: 15 residues. The CDR3 DNA reads TGTGCCAGCAGTTTGTCGACAGGGGCTAACACTGAAGCTTTCTTT. Translation gives CASSLSTGANTEAFF.

In DNA, the CDR3 is TGTGCCAGCAGTAAACGGGAGGCCGGAGATACGCAGTATTTT. Protein sequence: CASSKREAGDTQYF. The chain employs TRBV6-5 and TRBJ2-3, with 7 bases fitting TRBD2. The CDR3 sequence is 14 residues long. Germline V gives CDR1 MNHEY, CDR2 SVGAGI. V shed 5 bases, J shed 5 bases, and the junction held 7 bases outside the gene matches.